This TCR beta chain is from a study of blood T cell repertoires in COVID-19. Turning to the study itself: The samples span acute and convalescent COVID-19 from the United States, Italy and Spain. The analysed material was cDNA or gDNA that came from T cells, B-cell-depleted T cells, or PBMCs.

Patients of the Seattle cohort, enrolled during active infection, were followed longitudinally. This clone was detected once. Study processing details: Scientists estimated how many nucleated cells there were by amplifying reference gene primers. Data came from immunoSEQ multiplex PCR; TCRdb stores just in-frame clones and leaves some out. The V and J calls and clone size are taken from that table; D and trimming were inferred from the DNA. Of more than 300,000 clones listed, more than 75% are singletons. The TCR originated in a woman aged 45-59 years with COVID-19, enrolled during active disease. Source material: peripheral blood.

CDR3 bases: TGTGCCAGCAGCCGGACCGGGACTAGCGTTAATGAGCAGTTCTTC. Translation: CASSRTGTSVNEQFF. J is TRBJ2-1 and V is TRBV4-2, with 10 bases aligning to TRBD2. The V segment lost 4 bases and the J segment 7 bases; nucleotides outside the gene matches: 7. This CDR3 has 15 amino acids. Germline values: CDR1 LGHNA, CDR2 YNFKEQ.